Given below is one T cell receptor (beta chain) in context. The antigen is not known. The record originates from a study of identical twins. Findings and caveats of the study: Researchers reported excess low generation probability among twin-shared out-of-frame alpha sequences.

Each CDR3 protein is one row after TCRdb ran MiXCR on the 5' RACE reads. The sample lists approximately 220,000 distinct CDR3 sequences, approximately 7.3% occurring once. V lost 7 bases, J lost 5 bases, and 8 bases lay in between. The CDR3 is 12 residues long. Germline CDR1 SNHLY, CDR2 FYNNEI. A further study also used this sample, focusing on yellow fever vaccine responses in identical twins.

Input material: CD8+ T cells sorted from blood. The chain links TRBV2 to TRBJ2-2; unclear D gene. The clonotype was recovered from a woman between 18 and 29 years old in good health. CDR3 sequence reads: CASTANTGELFF. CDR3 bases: TGTGCCAGCACAGCCAATACCGGGGAGCTGTTTTTT.